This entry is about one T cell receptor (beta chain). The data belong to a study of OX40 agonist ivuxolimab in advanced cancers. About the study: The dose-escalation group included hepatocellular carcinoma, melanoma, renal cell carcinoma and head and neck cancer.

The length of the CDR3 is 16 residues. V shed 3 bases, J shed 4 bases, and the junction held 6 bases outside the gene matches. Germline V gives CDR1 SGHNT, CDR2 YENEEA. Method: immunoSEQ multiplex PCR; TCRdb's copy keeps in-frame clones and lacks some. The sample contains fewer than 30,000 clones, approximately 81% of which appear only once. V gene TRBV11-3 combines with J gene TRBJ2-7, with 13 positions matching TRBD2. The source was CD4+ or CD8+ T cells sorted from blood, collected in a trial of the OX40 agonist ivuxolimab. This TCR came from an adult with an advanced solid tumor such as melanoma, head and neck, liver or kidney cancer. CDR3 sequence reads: CASSLGRLAGGYEQYF. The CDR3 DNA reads TGTGCCAGCAGCTTGGGTCGACTAGCGGGAGGATACGAGCAGTACTTC.